This T cell receptor (beta chain) was captured by sequencing in a study of blood T cell repertoires in COVID-19. Overall study context: The United States, Italy and Spain were the sources of the acute and convalescent COVID-19 samples.

The Seattle site enrolled patients during active infection and followed them longitudinally. As processed by the authors: Reference gene primer amplification in the assay estimated nucleated cell counts. Libraries were prepared by immunoSEQ multiplex PCR; TCRdb keeps only in-frame clonotypes and omits some of them. The V and J calls and clone size were taken over from that table, and D and trimming were inferred from the DNA. The profile covers about 200,000 clones, with approximately 91% appearing a single time and 15% to 20% taken by the ten largest. V trimming: 8 bases; J trimming: 3 bases; junction bases outside the gene matches: 7. Germline CDR1 and CDR2: SGHNT and YYREEE (reference sequence). This CDR3 has 13 amino acids.

The rearrangement links TRBV5-4 to TRBJ1-1; 7 positions match TRBD1. This receptor was identified in a man between 50 and 59 years old with COVID-19, enrolled during active disease. Sample: peripheral blood. CDR3 nucleotide sequence: TGTGCCAGTCCCGACAGGGAATACACTGAAGCTTTCTTT. This encodes CASPDREYTEAFF.